This TCR beta chain was obtained from a study of PD-1 blockade in classical Hodgkin lymphoma. Time point denoted: cycle 4 day 1 (C4D1), after less than 7 weeks of nivolumab. Every one of the patients relapsed after autologous stem cell transplantation (brentuximab vedotin exposure was variable). Magnetic negative selection was used to purify CD4+ T cells from thawed PBMCs. General study findings and limits: What caused the repertoire differences, perhaps disease activity or prior therapy, remains undefined. Similar baseline diversity was found in complete responders and newly diagnosed patients.

Some clones are missing from TCRdb's copy, which holds only in-frame ones; the method was immunoSEQ multiplex PCR. The repertoire holds tens of thousands of clones, with roughly 80% as singletons. For this clone: Its antigen remains unknown. Mismatch with germline at one junction end may stem from a read error.

The CDR3 extends over 11 amino acids. Germline V gives CDR1 SEHNR, CDR2 FQNEAQ (reference sequence). V is TRBV7-9 and J is TRBJ1-2; perhaps TRBD1 as D (5 bases). Sample: CD4+ T cells from blood, taken before the fourth cycle of nivolumab. This clonotype was sampled from a human donor with classical Hodgkin lymphoma. The CDR3 is CASSSARVQVF. CDR3 in DNA: TGTGCCAGCAGCTCAGCCAGGGTTCAGGTCTTC.